This T cell receptor (beta chain) is drawn from a study of control samples from healthy donors and cancer patients. The V gene's germline CDR1 is MNHEY and CDR2 SMNVEV (reference sequence). V was clipped by 8 bases and J by 4 bases, with 17 bases between them. The CDR3 has 14 residues. Method: immunoSEQ multiplex PCR; TCRdb's copy keeps in-frame clones and lacks some. Of 150,000 to 160,000 clones in the sample, roughly 94% were seen once. Sequences were obtained from blood. The chain joins TRBV27 to TRBJ1-1, with a weak D call TRBD1 (5 bases). This clonotype originated in a man in his forties in good health. The CDR3: CASADRDGPTEAFF. The DNA of the CDR3 is TGTGCCAGCGCCGACCGGGACGGCCCCACTGAAGCTTTCTTT.